This TCR beta chain is drawn from a study of cytomegalovirus exposure and HLA in healthy donors. PCR amplification relied on 60 Vbeta primers (plus 13 Jbeta primers). TCRdb's table, derived via immunoSEQ multiplex PCR, lists solely in-frame clones and lacks some. The sample contains under 200,000 clones, about three quarters of which appear only once. Study results and caveats: Confirmation was obtained in vitro that a few CMV-associated chains are specific for CMV antigens.

As concerns this clone: Its antigen is unknown.

This receptor was obtained from a woman aged 25 to 39 in good health and CMV-seronegative. Source material: PBMCs.

The CDR3 region is CASSTTAGQGPYEQYF. CDR3 DNA sequence: TGCGCCAGCAGCACGACGGCGGGACAGGGCCCCTACGAGCAGTACTTC. The genes are TRBV5-1 and TRBJ2-7, with 9 bases matching TRBD1. Looked up from germline, CDR1 is SGHRS and CDR2 is YFSETQ. V dropped 4 bases and J dropped 2; count of bases not matched to a gene: 10. This CDR3 comprises 16 residues.